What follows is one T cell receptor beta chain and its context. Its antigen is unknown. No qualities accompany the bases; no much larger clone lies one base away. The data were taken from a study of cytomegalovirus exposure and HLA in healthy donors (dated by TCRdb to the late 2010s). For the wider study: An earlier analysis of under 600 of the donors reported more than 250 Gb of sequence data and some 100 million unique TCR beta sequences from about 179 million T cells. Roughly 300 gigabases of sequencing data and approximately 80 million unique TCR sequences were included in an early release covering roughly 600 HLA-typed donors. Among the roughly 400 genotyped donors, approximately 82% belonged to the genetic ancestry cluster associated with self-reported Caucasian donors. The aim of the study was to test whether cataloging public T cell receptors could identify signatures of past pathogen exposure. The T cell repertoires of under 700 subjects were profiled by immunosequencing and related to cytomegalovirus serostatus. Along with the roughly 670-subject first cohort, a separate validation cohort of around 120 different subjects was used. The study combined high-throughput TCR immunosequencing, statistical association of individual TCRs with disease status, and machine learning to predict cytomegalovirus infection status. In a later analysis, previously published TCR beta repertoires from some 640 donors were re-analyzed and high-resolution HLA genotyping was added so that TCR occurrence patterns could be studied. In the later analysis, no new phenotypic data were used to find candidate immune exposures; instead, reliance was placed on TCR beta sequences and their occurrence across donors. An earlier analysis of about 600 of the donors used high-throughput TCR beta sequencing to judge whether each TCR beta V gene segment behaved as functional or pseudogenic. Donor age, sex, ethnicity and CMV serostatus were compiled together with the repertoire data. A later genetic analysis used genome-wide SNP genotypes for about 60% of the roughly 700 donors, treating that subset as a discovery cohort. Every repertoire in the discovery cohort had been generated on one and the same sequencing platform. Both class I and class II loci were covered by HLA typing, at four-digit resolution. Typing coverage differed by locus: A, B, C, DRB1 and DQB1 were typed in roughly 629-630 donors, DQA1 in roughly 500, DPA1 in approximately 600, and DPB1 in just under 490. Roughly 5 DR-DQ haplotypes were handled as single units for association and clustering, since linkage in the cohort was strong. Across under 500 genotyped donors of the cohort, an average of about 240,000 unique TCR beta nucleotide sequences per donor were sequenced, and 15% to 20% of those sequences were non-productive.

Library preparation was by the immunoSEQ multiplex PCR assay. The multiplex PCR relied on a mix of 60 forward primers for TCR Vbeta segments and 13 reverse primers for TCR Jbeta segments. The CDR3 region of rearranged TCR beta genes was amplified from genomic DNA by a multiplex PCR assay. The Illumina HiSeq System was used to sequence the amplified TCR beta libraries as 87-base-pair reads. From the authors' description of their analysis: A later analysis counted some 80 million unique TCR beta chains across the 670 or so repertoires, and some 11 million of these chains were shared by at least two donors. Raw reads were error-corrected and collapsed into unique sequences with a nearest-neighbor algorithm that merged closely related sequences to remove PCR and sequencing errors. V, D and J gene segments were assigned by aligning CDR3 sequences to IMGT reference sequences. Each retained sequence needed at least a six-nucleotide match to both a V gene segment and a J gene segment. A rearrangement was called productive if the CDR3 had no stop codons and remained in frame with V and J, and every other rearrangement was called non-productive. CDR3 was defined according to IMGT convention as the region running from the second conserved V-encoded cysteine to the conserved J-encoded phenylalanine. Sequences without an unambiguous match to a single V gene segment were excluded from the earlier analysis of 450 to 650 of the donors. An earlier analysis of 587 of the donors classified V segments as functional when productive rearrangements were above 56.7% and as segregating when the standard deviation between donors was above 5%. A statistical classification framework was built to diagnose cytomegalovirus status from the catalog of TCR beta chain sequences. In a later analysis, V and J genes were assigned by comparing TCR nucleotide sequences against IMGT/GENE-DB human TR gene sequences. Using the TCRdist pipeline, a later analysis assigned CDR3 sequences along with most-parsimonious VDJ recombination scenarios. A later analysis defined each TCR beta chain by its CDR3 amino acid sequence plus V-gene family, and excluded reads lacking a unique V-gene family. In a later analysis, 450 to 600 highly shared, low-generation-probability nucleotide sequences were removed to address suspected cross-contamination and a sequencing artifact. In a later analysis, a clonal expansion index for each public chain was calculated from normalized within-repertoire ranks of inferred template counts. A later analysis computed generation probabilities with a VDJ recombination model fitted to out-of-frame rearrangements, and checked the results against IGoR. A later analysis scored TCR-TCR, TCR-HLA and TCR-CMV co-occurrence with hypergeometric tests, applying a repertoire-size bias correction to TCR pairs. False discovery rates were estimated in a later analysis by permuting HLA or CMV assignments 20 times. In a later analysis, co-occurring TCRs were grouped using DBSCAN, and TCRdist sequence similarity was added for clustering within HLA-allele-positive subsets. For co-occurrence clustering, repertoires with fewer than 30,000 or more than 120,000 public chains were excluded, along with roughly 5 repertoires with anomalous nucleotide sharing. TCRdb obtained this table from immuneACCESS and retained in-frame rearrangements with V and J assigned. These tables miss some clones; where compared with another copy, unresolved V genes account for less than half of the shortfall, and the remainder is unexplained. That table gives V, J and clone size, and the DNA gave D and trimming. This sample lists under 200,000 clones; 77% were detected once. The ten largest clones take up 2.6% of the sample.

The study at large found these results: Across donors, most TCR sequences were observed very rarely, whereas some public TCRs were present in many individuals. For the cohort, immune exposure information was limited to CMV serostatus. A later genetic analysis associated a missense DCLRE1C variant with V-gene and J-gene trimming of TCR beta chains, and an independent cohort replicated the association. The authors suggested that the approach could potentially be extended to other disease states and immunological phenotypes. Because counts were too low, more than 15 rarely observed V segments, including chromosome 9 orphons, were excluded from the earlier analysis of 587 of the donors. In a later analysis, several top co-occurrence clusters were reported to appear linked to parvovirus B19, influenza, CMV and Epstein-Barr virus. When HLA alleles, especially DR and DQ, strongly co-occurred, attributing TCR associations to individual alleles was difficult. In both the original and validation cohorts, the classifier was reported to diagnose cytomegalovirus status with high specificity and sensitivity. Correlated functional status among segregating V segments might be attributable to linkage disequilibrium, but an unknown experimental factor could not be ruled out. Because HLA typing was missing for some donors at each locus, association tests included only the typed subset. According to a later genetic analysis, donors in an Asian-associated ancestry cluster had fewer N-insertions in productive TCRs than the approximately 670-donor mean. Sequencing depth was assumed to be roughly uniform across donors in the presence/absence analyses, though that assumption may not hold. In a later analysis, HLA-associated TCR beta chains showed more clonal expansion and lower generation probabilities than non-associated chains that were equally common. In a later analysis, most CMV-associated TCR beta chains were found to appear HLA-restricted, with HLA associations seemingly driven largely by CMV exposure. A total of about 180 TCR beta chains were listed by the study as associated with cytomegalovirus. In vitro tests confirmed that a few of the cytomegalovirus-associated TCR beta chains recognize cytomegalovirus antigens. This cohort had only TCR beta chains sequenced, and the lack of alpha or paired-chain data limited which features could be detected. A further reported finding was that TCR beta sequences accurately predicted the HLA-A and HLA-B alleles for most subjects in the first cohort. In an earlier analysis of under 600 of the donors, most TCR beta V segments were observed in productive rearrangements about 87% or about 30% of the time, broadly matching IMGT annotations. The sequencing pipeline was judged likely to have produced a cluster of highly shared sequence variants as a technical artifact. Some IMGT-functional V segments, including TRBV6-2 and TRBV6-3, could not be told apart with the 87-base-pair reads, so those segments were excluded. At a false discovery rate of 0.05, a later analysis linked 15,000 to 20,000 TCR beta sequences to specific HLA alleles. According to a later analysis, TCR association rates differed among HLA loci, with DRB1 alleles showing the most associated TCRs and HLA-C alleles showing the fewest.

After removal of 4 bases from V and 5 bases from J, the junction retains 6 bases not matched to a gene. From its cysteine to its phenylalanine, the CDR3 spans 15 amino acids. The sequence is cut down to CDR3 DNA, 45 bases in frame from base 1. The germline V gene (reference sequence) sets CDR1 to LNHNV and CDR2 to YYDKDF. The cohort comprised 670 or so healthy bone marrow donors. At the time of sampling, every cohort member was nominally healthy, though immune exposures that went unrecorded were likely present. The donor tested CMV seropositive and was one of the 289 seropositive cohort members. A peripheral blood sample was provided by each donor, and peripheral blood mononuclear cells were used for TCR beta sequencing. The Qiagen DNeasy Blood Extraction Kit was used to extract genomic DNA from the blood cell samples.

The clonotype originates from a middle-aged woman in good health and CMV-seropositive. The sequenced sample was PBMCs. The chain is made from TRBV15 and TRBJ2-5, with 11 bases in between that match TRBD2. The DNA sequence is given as TGTGCCACCAGCAAGACTAGCGGGAAGTGGGAGACCCAGTACTTC. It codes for CATSKTSGKWETQYF. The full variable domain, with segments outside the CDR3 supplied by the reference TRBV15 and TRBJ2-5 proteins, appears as DAMVIQNPRYQVTQFGKPVTLSCSQTLNHNVMYWYQQKSSQAPKLLFHYYDKDFNNEADTPDNFQSRRPNTSFCFLDIRSPGLGDTAMYLCATSKTSGKWETQYFGPGTRLLVL.